The 24 T cell receptor beta chains below were found in one sample sequenced in a study of memory CD4+ T cells and cytomegalovirus serostatus. Single viable CD3+CD4+CD8-CD45RO+ cells were sorted as the memory CD4+ T cells. TCRdb's copy holds only in-frame clones and misses some; the assay was immunoSEQ multiplex PCR. The table shows 80,000 or so clones, with about 73% occurring only once. Specimen: memory CD4+ T cells from blood. These receptors were taken from an adult in good health and CMV-seropositive.

The chain carries TRBV5-1 and TRBJ2-7, with D unresolved. The V and J ends lost 0 bases and 2 bases respectively, with 12 bases between them. The germline V gene encodes CDR1 SGHRS and CDR2 YFSETQ. The CDR3 is 15 amino acids. In DNA, the CDR3 is TGCGCCAGCAGCTTGGTCGGCGCAGGCCCCTACGAGCAGTACTTC. Translated: CASSLVGAGPYEQYF.

The chain combines TRBV7-2 with TRBJ2-7, with 10 positions matching TRBD2. This CDR3 spans 15 amino acids. The trim removed 1 base at V and 4 bases at J, leaving 4 bases unmatched. Germline values: CDR1 SGHTA, CDR2 FQGNSA. CDR3 region: CASSLGSGGAYEQYF. DNA of the CDR3: TGTGCCAGCAGCTTAGGCAGCGGGGGGGCTTACGAGCAGTACTTC.

CDR3 nucleotide sequence: TGTGCCATCAGTGACTTGTGGGAGGGTGGCTACACCTTC. Its translation is CAISDLWEGGYTF. This chain joins TRBV10-3 and TRBJ1-2; D not resolved. Germline V lookup: CDR1 ENHRY, CDR2 SYGVKD. This CDR3 is built from 13 residues. V was trimmed by 3 bases and J by 7 bases, leaving 12 bases between them.

The chain carries TRBV5-8 and TRBJ1-2, with 7 positions matching TRBD1. V was pared by 5 bases and J by 4 bases, with 5 bases of the junction left unmatched. The germline V gene encodes CDR1 SGHTS and CDR2 YDEGEE. This CDR3 contains 13 residues. The CDR3 is CASRRDRFYGYTF. The CDR3 DNA follows: TGTGCCAGCAGAAGGGACAGATTCTATGGCTACACCTTC. Drawing the rest from reference TRBV5-8 and TRBJ1-2, the complete variable domain is EAGVTQSPTHLIKTRGQQATLRCSPISGHTSVYWYQQALGLGLQFLLWYDEGEERNRGNFPPRFSGRQFPNYSSELNVNALELEDSALYLCASRRDRFYGYTFGSGTRLTVV.

The V gene is TRBV5-1, the J gene TRBJ1-6; 9 nucleotides line up with TRBD1. The CDR3 loop spans 15 amino acids. After removal of 5 bases from V and 10 bases from J, the junction contained 10 bases not matched to a gene. CDR1 SGHRS and CDR2 YFSETQ come from the germline V gene. As DNA, the CDR3 is TGCGCCAGCAGTTTAAGCCGGACAGGGGACTCACCCCTCCACTTT. Translated, it gives CASSLSRTGDSPLHF.

This clone has more than one count but fewer than ten. J is TRBJ2-6 and V is TRBV28, with D maybe TRBD2 (6 bases). The CDR3 runs 18 residues. The V gene lost 2 bases and the J gene lost 0 bases, with 14 bases spanning the gap. Germline V gene data show CDR1 as MDHEN and CDR2 as SYDVKM. In DNA form, the CDR3 reads TGTGCCAGCAGTTTAATGGGACGGAGGGCCTCTGGGGCCAACGTCCTGACTTTC. It yields the protein CASSLMGRRASGANVLTF.

This sequence joins TRBV5-4 and TRBJ1-1; 7 positions match TRBD1. V lost 0 bases to trimming and J lost 4 bases; unmatched junction nucleotides: 3. The CDR3 totals 14 residues. CDR1 and CDR2 from the germline V gene are SGHNT and YYREEE (reference sequence). CDR3 bases: TGTGCCAGCAGCTTGGAAACAGGGGCCACTGAAGCTTTCTTT. This encodes CASSLETGATEAFF.

In its sample, this clone was seen a few times. This sequence joins TRBV28 and TRBJ2-3; 7 bases match TRBD2. CDR1 and CDR2 from the germline V gene are MDHEN and SYDVKM. The CDR3 is made up of 17 amino acids. The V segment lost 4 bases and the J segment 4 bases; nucleotides outside the gene matches: 14. CDR3 nucleotide sequence: TGTGCCAGCAGTTCCCCCCACCGCGGGAGAGGCCCAGATACGCAGTATTTT. This codes for CASSSPHRGRGPDTQYF.

This clone was found a few times. The J gene is TRBJ2-7, the V gene TRBV19; weak D call: TRBD1 (6 bases). Germline V gene lookup returns CDR1 LNHDA and CDR2 SQIVND (reference sequence). The length of the CDR3 is 13 residues. With 5 bases removed from V and 7 bases from J, the gap between germline ends came to 15 bases. The CDR3 is CASSVSARGEQYV. The CDR3 nucleotides are TGTGCCAGTAGTGTGTCGGCGAGGGGGGAGCAGTACGTC.

This rearrangement joins TRBV7-2 to TRBJ2-1; 10 bases agree with TRBD2. The CDR3 sequence is 20 residues long. J lost 2 bases, V lost 0 bases, and 13 bases had no gene match. CDR1 SGHTA and CDR2 FQGNSA come from the germline V gene. The CDR3 sequence: CASSLAIWSSGSAAYNEQFF. CDR3 sequence (DNA): TGTGCCAGCAGCTTAGCGATTTGGTCTAGCGGGAGCGCGGCCTACAATGAGCAGTTCTTC.

The genes are TRBV5-1 and TRBJ1-1, with D perhaps matching TRBD1 (5 bases). Germline V gene sequence: CDR1 SGHRS, CDR2 YFSETQ. The CDR3 extends over 14 amino acids. V lost 7 bases and J 1 base, leaving 14 bases between the germline ends. The CDR3 sequence: CASGREVTNTEAFF. CDR3 bases: TGCGCCAGCGGCAGGGAGGTCACGAACACTGAAGCTTTCTTT.

This clone is labeled medium-sized. The chain has TRBV7-9 and TRBJ1-5; D is uncertain. The CDR3 has 14 residues. V shed 1 base and J shed 3 bases, with 7 bases lying between them. The germline gives CDR1 SEHNR, CDR2 FQNEAQ (reference sequence). CDR3 region: CASSLEGSNQPQHF. The CDR3, as DNA: TGTGCCAGCAGCTTAGAGGGCTCCAATCAGCCCCAGCATTTT.

The V and J genes are TRBV7-2 and TRBJ1-1; no clear D. The CDR3 totals 13 residues. With 3 bases removed from V and 1 base from J, the gap between germline ends came to 6 bases. Germline V CDR1 and CDR2: SGHTA, FQGNSA. DNA of the CDR3: TGTGCCAGCAGCTTTTATCGGAACACTGAAGCTTTCTTT. Protein sequence: CASSFYRNTEAFF. Complete variable domain (other parts from reference TRBV7-2 and TRBJ1-1): GAGVSQSPSNKVTEKGKDVELRCDPISGHTALYWYRQSLGQGLEFLIYFQGNSAPDKSGLPSDRFSAERTGGSVSTLTIQRTQQEDSAVYLCASSFYRNTEAFFGQGTRLTVV.

The V call is TRBV30, the J call TRBJ1-2; 7 nucleotides align to TRBD1. The V gene end was trimmed by 4 bases and the J gene end by 6 bases; junction bases not matched to a gene: 8. Germline-derived CDR1 and CDR2 are GTSNPN and SVGIG (reference sequence). The CDR3 runs 13 residues. The CDR3 DNA follows: TGTGCCTGGACCTGGGACAGCCTAGATGGCTACACCTTC. Protein sequence: CAWTWDSLDGYTF.

V gene TRBV6-6 combines with J gene TRBJ1-1, with unresolved D. This CDR3 spans 15 amino acids. The V end was cut by 2 bases, the J end by 0 bases, with 10 bases between. Germline-derived CDR1 and CDR2 are MNHNY and SVGAGI (reference sequence). The CDR3 sequence is CASSYRSSMNTEAFF. The DNA of the CDR3 is TGTGCCAGCAGTTACAGAAGTTCCATGAACACTGAAGCTTTCTTT.

V usage is TRBV7-2 and J usage is TRBJ1-2, with D perhaps matching TRBD1 (5 bases). The CDR3 is 14 residues long. Germline V lookup: CDR1 SGHTA, CDR2 FQGNSA. The ends were cut back, 4 bases at V and 4 bases at J, with 13 bases in the middle. CDR3 residues: CASSSAGQGYGYTF. DNA for the CDR3: TGTGCCAGCAGCTCCGCGGGGCAGGGCTATGGCTACACCTTC.

V usage is TRBV11-3 and J usage is TRBJ2-1, with a weak D call TRBD2 (6 bases). This CDR3 is 13 amino acids long. Trimming removed 4 bases at V and 8 bases at J, with 12 bases between. CDR1 is SGHNT, CDR2 YENEEA, per germline. The CDR3 protein is CASSSRLVDEQFF. CDR3 nucleotide sequence: TGTGCCAGCAGCTCCCGACTAGTGGATGAGCAGTTCTTC.

The chain joins TRBV28 to TRBJ1-3; D is uncertain. Trimming took off 9 bases at V and 8 bases at J, with 20 bases between the two ends. Germline-derived CDR1 and CDR2 are MDHEN and SYDVKM. The CDR3 runs 14 residues. The CDR3 nucleotides are TGTGCCAGTAACGACCGGAACCGTAGAGACACCATATATTTT. It yields the protein CASNDRNRRDTIYF.

J is TRBJ1-1 and V is TRBV10-3, with D perhaps TRBD1 (5 bases). This CDR3 is 15 amino acids long. CDR1 and CDR2 from the germline V gene are ENHRY and SYGVKD. V was clipped by 2 bases and J by 3 bases, with 13 bases between them. Here the CDR3 reads CAISENQGGDTEAFF. The CDR3 nucleotides read TGTGCCATCAGTGAGAACCAGGGAGGGGACACTGAAGCTTTCTTT.

The V call is TRBV23-1, the J call TRBJ2-7; D perhaps matches TRBD1 (6 bases). TRBV23-1 is given ORF status, its function remaining uncertain. The V and J ends lost 4 bases and 5 bases respectively, with 12 bases between them. This CDR3 region has 13 residues. The CDR3 protein is CASSRRDMDEQYV. The DNA for the CDR3 is TGCGCCAGCAGTCGTCGGGACATGGACGAGCAGTACGTC.

The chain combines TRBV5-6 with TRBJ1-4, with no clear D. This CDR3 spans 16 amino acids. Germline assignment: CDR1 SGHDT and CDR2 YYEEEE. V shed 2 bases and J shed 3 bases, with 14 bases lying between them. CDR3 bases: TGTGCCAGCAGCTTTGGGTTGGGAAGGGCTAATGAAAAACTGTTTTTT. Translation gives CASSFGLGRANEKLFF. Together with reference TRBV5-6 and TRBJ1-4, the CDR3 gives the full variable domain: DAGVTQSPTHLIKTRGQQVTLRCSPKSGHDTVSWYQQALGQGPQFIFQYYEEEERQRGNFPDRFSGHQFPNYSSELNVNALLLGDSALYLCASSFGLGRANEKLFFGSGTQLSVL.

The chain combines TRBV4-3 with TRBJ2-2; 12 bases match TRBD2. With 4 bases clipped from V and 7 bases from J, the junction kept 7 bases outside the gene matches. The CDR3 contains 16 residues. CDR1 and CDR2 from the germline V gene are LGHNA and YSLEER. The CDR3 DNA reads TGCGCCAGCAGCCCGACTAGCGGGAGTTTGGTCGGGGAGCTGTTTTTT. Its translation: CASSPTSGSLVGELFF.

The rearrangement links TRBV5-1 to TRBJ2-7; tentatively, D is TRBD1 (5 bases). The V end was cut by 1 base, the J end by 6 bases, with 14 bases between. Germline lookup yields CDR1 SGHRS and CDR2 YFSETQ. This CDR3 has 14 residues. CDR3 loop: CASSLYGAATEQYF. The CDR3, as DNA: TGCGCCAGCAGCTTGTATGGGGCAGCTACCGAGCAGTACTTC.

This chain uses TRBV30 with TRBJ2-2; no clear D. The CDR3 runs to 14 residues. V gave up 2 bases and J gave up 4 bases, with 11 bases separating them. Per germline, CDR1 GTSNPN and CDR2 SVGIG (reference sequence). The CDR3 region has the DNA TGTGCCTGGAGTAGATTAGCCATCACCGGGGAGCTGTTTTTT. Its protein product is CAWSRLAITGELFF.